The T cell receptor (beta chain) under discussion was sequenced for a study of cytomegalovirus exposure and HLA in healthy donors. This clone showed up just a few times. Its antigen is undetermined. The sample has other DNA sequences that encode this CDR3 too. The PCR ran on 60 Vbeta and 13 Jbeta primers. The repertoire was sequenced with immunoSEQ multiplex PCR; TCRdb's copy has only in-frame clones and lacks some. This table holds 30,000 to 40,000 clones, around 77% found once. General study points: For TCR beta chains, V- and J-gene trimming was later linked to a missense DCLRE1C variant. Some TCR beta chains (approximately 180 of them) were listed as cytomegalovirus-associated. Researchers reported from a later analysis that most CMV-associated TCR beta chains appeared HLA-restricted. In terms of immune exposure information, only CMV serostatus was available.

Material: PBMCs. The sequence derives from a woman between 25 and 40 years old in good health and CMV-seropositive.

In nucleotides, the CDR3 is TGTGCCAGCAGTGAGACTAGCGGGGGGGCAGATACGCAGTATTTT. It codes for CASSETSGGADTQYF. V usage is TRBV6-1 and J usage is TRBJ2-3; TRBD2 agrees at 14 bases. CDR3 length: 15 amino acids. With V trimmed by 3 bases and J by 4 bases, 0 bases remained unmatched. Germline V CDR1 and CDR2: MNHNS, SASEGT.